Listed below are T cell receptor beta chains from one sample, sequenced in a study of T cell responses to AZD1222 COVID-19 vaccine. Produced via immunoSEQ multiplex PCR; TCRdb's table is partial and in-frame only. The sample has some 70,000 clones; roughly four fifths are singletons. The sample in question was peripheral blood, obtained on day 0 of AZD1222 vaccination. The receptors come from an adult in good health. CDR3s include the opening cysteine and the closing phenylalanine or tryptophan. D genes are given only for firm matches. Rows give clone size only sometimes, using once, few, many, or a class for an expanded clone.

-	TRBV7-8	few	TRBJ2-2	CASSLEGLANTGELFF	TGTGCCAGCAGCTTAGAAGGGCTAGCCAACACCGGGGAGCTGTTTTTT
-	TRBV6-5	-	TRBJ2-7	CASSYSLEGGYEQYF	TGTGCCAGCAGTTACTCACTGGAAGGAGGCTACGAGCAGTACTTC
TRBD1	TRBV7-8	-	TRBJ2-7	CASSLGTGGPYEQYF	TGTGCCAGCAGCTTAGGGACAGGGGGGCCCTACGAGCAGTACTTC
-	TRBV6-5	-	TRBJ1-1	CASRLPGSTNTEAFF	TGTGCCAGCAGACTTCCCGGGAGCACTAACACTGAAGCTTTCTTT
TRBD2	TRBV7-8	-	TRBJ2-7	CASSRALAGTYEQYF	TGTGCCAGCAGCCGAGCACTAGCGGGGACCTACGAGCAGTACTTC
-	TRBV7-9	-	TRBJ1-2	CASSLEGNGYTF	TGTGCCAGCAGCTTAGAAGGGAACGGCTACACCTTC
-	TRBV5-6	-	TRBJ1-5	CASSLSGGGPGTQHF	TGTGCCAGCAGCTTGTCTGGGGGGGGGCCAGGGACCCAGCATTTT
TRBD1	TRBV6-6	-	TRBJ1-3	CASSYDRGGNTIYF	TGTGCCAGCAGTTACGACAGGGGTGGAAACACCATATATTTT
-	TRBV6-5	-	TRBJ1-1	CVVWGMNTEAFF	TGTGTCGTGTGGGGCATGAACACTGAAGCTTTCTTT
-	TRBV4-2	-	TRBJ1-2	CASSQVSDKQYGYTF	TGTGCCAGCAGCCAAGTGTCGGACAAACAATATGGCTACACCTTC
-	TRBV3-1/TRBV3-2	once	TRBJ2-2	CASSLRDGSNTGELFF	TGTGCCAGCAGTCTCCGGGACGGATCGAACACCGGGGAGCTGTTTTTT
-	TRBV5-6	-	TRBJ2-5	CASSLGGSETQYF	TGTGCCAGCAGCTTAGGGGGGTCGGAGACCCAGTACTTC
TRBD2	TRBV4-2	-	TRBJ2-7	CASSQAGLAGAYEQYF	TGTGCCAGCAGCCAAGCGGGACTAGCGGGGGCCTACGAGCAGTACTTC
-	TRBV6-2/TRBV6-3	-	TRBJ1-4	CASSYYRNEKLFF	TGTGCCAGCAGTTACTACAGGAATGAAAAACTGTTTTTT
-	TRBV30	-	TRBJ1-2	CAWSGPAHYGYTF	TGTGCCTGGAGTGGCCCGGCCCACTATGGCTACACCTTC
TRBD2	TRBV6-1	few	TRBJ2-7	CASSEGLAGPSYEQYF	TGTGCCAGCAGTGAAGGGCTAGCGGGGCCCTCCTACGAGCAGTACTTC
TRBD2	TRBV16	-	TRBJ2-5	CASSQSGLAGGQETQYF	TGTGCCAGCAGCCAATCGGGACTAGCGGGGGGCCAAGAGACCCAGTACTTC
-	TRBV30	-	TRBJ2-7	CAWSGGLRYEQYF	TGTGCCTGGAGCGGGGGCCTCCGGTACGAGCAGTACTTC
TRBD1	TRBV3-1/TRBV3-2	-	TRBJ2-5	CASSQRTGLEKETQYF	TGTGCCAGCAGCCAACGGACAGGGTTGGAGAAAGAGACCCAGTACTTC
-	TRBV4-1	-	TRBJ2-7	CASSQEGWGATYEQYF	TGCGCCAGCAGCCAAGAAGGGTGGGGGGCAACCTACGAGCAGTACTTC
-	TRBV7-2	-	TRBJ1-2	CASSFGGSGGYTF	TGTGCCAGCAGCTTTGGAGGGTCAGGCGGCTACACCTTC
TRBD1	TRBV4-3	-	TRBJ1-4	CASSPRQGASNEKLFF	TGCGCCAGCAGCCCCCGCCAGGGGGCATCTAATGAAAAACTGTTTTTT
-	TRBV7-2	-	TRBJ1-5	CASGTERGAPQHF	TGTGCCAGCGGTACCGAGAGGGGTGCGCCCCAGCATTTT
-	TRBV13	-	TRBJ2-5	CASSWAVQETQYF	TGTGCCAGCAGCTGGGCAGTTCAAGAGACCCAGTACTTC
TRBD2	TRBV3-1/TRBV3-2	-	TRBJ2-3	CASSQQGGGVKGTQYF	TGTGCCAGCAGTCAGCAGGGCGGGGGGGTTAAAGGTACGCAGTATTTT
-	TRBV11-2	once	TRBJ2-1	CASTWLGEQFF	TGTGCCAGCACTTGGCTGGGGGAGCAGTTCTTC
-	TRBV4-3	-	TRBJ1-1	CASSQEGGQGRTEAFF	TGCGCCAGCAGCCAGGAGGGGGGGCAGGGTCGTACTGAAGCTTTCTTT
TRBD2	TRBV5-1	once	TRBJ2-1	CASSLELAGVYNEQFF	TGCGCCAGCAGCTTGGAACTAGCGGGGGTTTACAATGAGCAGTTCTTC
-	TRBV11-2	-	TRBJ2-7	CASSLRTASYEQYF	TGTGCCAGCAGCTTAAGAACAGCCTCCTACGAGCAGTACTTC
TRBD2	TRBV19	-	TRBJ2-2	CASSPLAGNTGELFF	TGTGCCAGTAGTCCTCTAGCGGGAAACACCGGGGAGCTGTTTTTT
TRBD1	TRBV13	-	TRBJ1-1	CASRDRGGWTEAFF	TGTGCCAGCAGGGACAGGGGGGGTTGGACTGAAGCTTTCTTT
TRBD2	TRBV5-6	-	TRBJ2-1	CASSFFGLAGGYNEQFF	TGTGCCAGCAGCTTCTTTGGGCTAGCGGGGGGCTACAATGAGCAGTTCTTC
TRBD1	TRBV4-2	-	TRBJ2-7	CASSPGQGNSYEQYF	TGTGCCAGCAGCCCGGGACAGGGCAACTCCTACGAGCAGTACTTC
-	TRBV18	few	TRBJ1-2	CASSLQGANYGYTF	TGTGCCAGCTCACTGCAGGGCGCTAACTATGGCTACACCTTC
TRBD1	TRBV10-3	-	TRBJ2-2	CAIRGQGDGELFF	TGTGCCATCAGGGGACAGGGTGACGGGGAGCTGTTTTTT
-	TRBV3-1/TRBV3-2	-	TRBJ2-3	CASSVRQGGSTDTQYF	TGTGCCAGCAGCGTCCGACAGGGAGGAAGCACAGATACGCAGTATTTT
TRBD2	TRBV10-2	-	TRBJ2-5	CASKAYSGGSETQYF	TGCGCCAGCAAGGCGTACAGCGGGGGGTCGGAGACCCAGTACTTC
-	TRBV9	-	TRBJ2-7	CASSVGPGEQYF	TGTGCCAGCAGCGTAGGACCGGGCGAGCAGTACTTC
-	TRBV20-1	-	TRBJ2-7	CSARDGSEQYF	TGCAGTGCTAGAGATGGCTCCGAGCAGTACTTC
TRBD2	TRBV7-2	-	TRBJ2-1	CASSFGAGGPKNEQFF	TGTGCCAGCAGCTTCGGAGCGGGGGGACCTAAAAATGAGCAGTTCTTC
-	TRBV28	-	TRBJ2-3	CASRRLSSSTDTQYF	TGTGCCAGCAGGCGCCTCTCTTCTAGCACAGATACGCAGTATTTT
TRBD2	TRBV5-4	-	TRBJ2-3	CASSSGLAGELTQYF	TGTGCCAGCAGCTCAGGACTAGCGGGGGAACTTACGCAGTATTTT
-	TRBV4-3	-	TRBJ1-3	CASSQEVGSGNTIYF	TGCGCCAGCAGCCAAGAGGTTGGCTCTGGAAACACCATATATTTT
-	TRBV28	-	TRBJ2-1	CATNPQGTPYNEQFF	TGTGCCACGAACCCCCAGGGGACGCCGTACAATGAGCAGTTCTTC
-	TRBV6-5	-	TRBJ1-1	CASSYSSQGGTEAFF	TGTGCCAGCAGTTACTCGAGCCAGGGTGGCACTGAAGCTTTCTTT
-	TRBV16	few	TRBJ1-2	CASSRQKGPGGYTF	TGTGCCAGCAGCCGCCAAAAAGGCCCTGGGGGCTACACCTTC
-	TRBV6-5	-	TRBJ1-2	CASSYHSGEGEYGYTF	TGTGCCAGCAGTTACCACAGTGGTGAGGGGGAATATGGCTACACCTTC
-	TRBV4-3	-	TRBJ2-7	CASSQSYEQYF	TGCGCCAGCAGCCAATCCTACGAGCAGTACTTC
-	TRBV12-2	-	TRBJ2-7	CASRLATGTGQYF	TGTGCAAGTCGCTTAGCCACCGGGACAGGGCAGTACTTC
-	TRBV5-1	-	TRBJ2-2	CASSPRRSNTGELFF	TGCGCCAGCAGCCCGAGGCGGTCGAACACCGGGGAGCTGTTTTTT
-	TRBV21-1	few	TRBJ2-7	CASSTEGEGQAFYEQYF	TGTGCCAGCAGCACCGAAGGGGAGGGACAGGCCTTCTACGAGCAGTACTTC
-	TRBV23-1	-	TRBJ2-5	CASSQSWGKETQYF	TGCGCCAGCAGTCAATCATGGGGGAAGGAGACCCAGTACTTC
TRBD1	TRBV4-2	-	TRBJ1-3	CASSQVGQVSGNTIYF	TGTGCCAGCAGCCAAGTTGGACAGGTTTCTGGAAACACCATATATTTT
TRBD2	TRBV4-3	-	TRBJ2-1	CASSQGRGGANEQFF	TGCGCCAGCAGCCAAGGACGCGGGGGGGCAAATGAGCAGTTCTTC
-	TRBV9	-	TRBJ2-2	CASSGTANTGELFF	TGTGCCAGCAGCGGGACAGCGAACACCGGGGAGCTGTTTTTT
TRBD1	TRBV4-1	once	TRBJ1-5	CASSQTGGNHQPQHF	TGCGCCAGCAGCCAAACAGGGGGCAACCATCAGCCCCAGCATTTT
TRBD1	TRBV15	-	TRBJ2-7	CATSSNRQGRDEQYF	TGTGCCACCAGCAGCAACAGACAGGGGCGCGACGAGCAGTACTTC
-	TRBV7-7	-	TRBJ2-2	CASSLVRAGELFF	TGTGCTAGCAGTCTTGTCAGGGCCGGGGAGCTGTTTTTT